The clone carrying this T cell receptor beta chain was seen only a few times. Its antigen is currently unknown. Treatment of the sample: roughly nine-day PBMC culture with coronavirus spike peptide pools or control peptides (ViraFEST assay). An Oncomine TCR Beta short-read assay was used to sequence the DNA from cultured CD4+ T cells. TCRdb reprocessed the PCR reads with MiXCR, giving one entry per CDR3 protein. The sample contains 20,000 or so distinct CDR3 sequences, 55% of which appear only once. These data belong to a study of vaccination and CD4 T cells after COVID-19. Study details: Each of the control cultures got a CEFX pool, an HIV-1 Nef pool, or no peptide. Study-wide points: Median SARS-CoV-2-reactive clonotype numbers went from 21 to 38; this increase was not significant.

Trimming stripped 7 bases from V and 6 bases from J, with 13 bases between. The germline CDR1 and CDR2 sequences are SEHNR and FQNEAQ (reference sequence). This CDR3 is 14 amino acids long. The TCR comes from a human donor who had recovered from COVID-19. The rearrangement joins TRBV7-9 to TRBJ1-6, with D perhaps matching TRBD1 (5 bases). Sequenced sample: CD4+ T cells from blood, cultured in vitro. The CDR3 sequence: CASTPGRTNSPLHF. CDR3 bases: TGTGCCAGCACCCCGGGACGGACTAATTCACCCCTCCACTTT.